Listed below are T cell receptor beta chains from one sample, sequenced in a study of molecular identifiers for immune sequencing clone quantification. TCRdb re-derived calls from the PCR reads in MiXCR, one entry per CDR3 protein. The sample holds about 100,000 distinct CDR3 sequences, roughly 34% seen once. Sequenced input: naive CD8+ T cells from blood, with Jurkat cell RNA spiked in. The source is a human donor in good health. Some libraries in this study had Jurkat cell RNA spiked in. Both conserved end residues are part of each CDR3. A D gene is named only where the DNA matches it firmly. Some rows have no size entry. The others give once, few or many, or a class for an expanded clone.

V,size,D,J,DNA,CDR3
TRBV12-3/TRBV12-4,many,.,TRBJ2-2,TGTGCCAGCAACCCTCTGGGGGGGCGTGACACCGGGGAGCTGTTTTTT,CASNPLGGRDTGELFF
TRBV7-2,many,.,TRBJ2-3,TGTGCCAGCAGTTCGCTGGACAGTTACAGCACAGATACGCAGTATTTT,CASSSLDSYSTDTQYF
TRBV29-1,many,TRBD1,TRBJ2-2,TGCAGCGTTGTGTCGACAGGGACGAACACCGGGGAGCTGTTTTTT,CSVVSTGTNTGELFF
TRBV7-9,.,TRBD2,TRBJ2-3,TGTGCCAGCAGCTTAGGACTAGCGGGCCTCACAGATACGCAGTATTTT,CASSLGLAGLTDTQYF
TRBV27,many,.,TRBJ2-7,TGTGCCAGCAACCCACAGGAGGTCGAGCAGTACTTC,CASNPQEVEQYF
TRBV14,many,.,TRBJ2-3,TGTGCCAGCAGCCAGAGGACCGGAGGCACAGATACGCAGTATTTT,CASSQRTGGTDTQYF
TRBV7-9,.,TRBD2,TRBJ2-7,TGTGCCAGCAGCCCTCCCACTAGCGGGAGGCGAACCTACGAGCAGTACTTC,CASSPPTSGRRTYEQYF
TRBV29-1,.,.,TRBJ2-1,TGCAGCGTTGATGGTTCGGATGCGGGTGATAACGCCAATGAGCAGTTCTTC,CSVDGSDAGDNANEQFF
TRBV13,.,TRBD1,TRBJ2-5,TGTGCCAGCAGCTCCCGGGACAGGGGGCATGAGACCCAGTACTTC,CASSSRDRGHETQYF
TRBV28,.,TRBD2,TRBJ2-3,TGTGCCAGCAGTTTTTCTGGGGGGGGGACAGATACGCAGTATTTT,CASSFSGGGTDTQYF